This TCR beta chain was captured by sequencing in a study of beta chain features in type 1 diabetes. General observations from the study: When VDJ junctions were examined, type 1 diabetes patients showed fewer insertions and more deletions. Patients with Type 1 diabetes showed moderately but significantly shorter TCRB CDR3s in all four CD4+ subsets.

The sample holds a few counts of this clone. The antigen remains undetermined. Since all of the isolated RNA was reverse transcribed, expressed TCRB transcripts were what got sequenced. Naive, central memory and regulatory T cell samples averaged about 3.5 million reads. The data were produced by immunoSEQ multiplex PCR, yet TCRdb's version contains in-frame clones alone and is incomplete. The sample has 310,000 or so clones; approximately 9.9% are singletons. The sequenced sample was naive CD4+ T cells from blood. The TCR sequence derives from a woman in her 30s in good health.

The CDR3 DNA sequence: TGTGCCAGCAGCTTAGGACTAGCGAACACCGGGGAGCTGTTTTTT. It is translated as CASSLGLANTGELFF. This rearrangement joins TRBV5-4 to TRBJ2-2, with 7 nucleotides matching TRBD2. CDR3 length: 15 amino acids. The germline V gene has CDR1 SGHNT and CDR2 YYREEE (reference sequence). V shed 2 bases and J 0 bases; nucleotides not matched to a gene: 1. The full variable domain, completed using reference TRBV5-4 and TRBJ2-2, is ETGVTQSPTHLIKTRGQQVTLRCSSQSGHNTVSWYQQALGQGPQFIFQYYREEENGRGNFPPRFSGLQFPNYSSELNVNALELDDSALYLCASSLGLANTGELFFGEGSRLTVL.